The T cell receptor (beta chain) described here comes from a study of type 1 regulatory T cells. Study information: T-allo10 is a Tr1-enriched, alloantigen-specific CD4 T cell product made in vitro.

One entry per CDR3 protein results from TCRdb running MiXCR on the reads. The data hold more than 60,000 distinct CDR3 sequences, with approximately 47% observed a single time. There are a few counts of this clonotype. Its antigen is undetermined. Trimming removed 0 bases from V and 0 bases from J, with 20 bases in between. Germline CDR1 SGHRS, CDR2 YFSETQ. This CDR3 contains 19 residues. Material: cultured non-Tr1 T cells, either the whole culture or a sorted T cell fraction (not recorded which). The chain joins TRBV5-1 to TRBJ2-3; tentative D call: TRBD2 (6 bases). This TCR was recovered from a human donor in good health. The CDR3 is CASSLVGSGRPYSTDTQYF. The CDR3 DNA reads TGCGCCAGCAGCTTGGTGGGTAGCGGACGCCCATATAGCACAGATACGCAGTATTTT.